The present T cell receptor beta chain was sequenced within a study of CD8 T cells in Susac syndrome. CDR3 size: 16 residues. Trimming at V came to 5 bases and at J to 4 bases, leaving 14 bases not matched to a gene. Germline V gene data show CDR1 as DFQATT and CDR2 as SNEGSKA (reference sequence). The RNA, about 0.5 to 1 ug, was put through reverse transcription using random hexamers. MiXCR was run by TCRdb on the immunoSEQ multiplex PCR reads, yielding one entry per CDR3 protein. The data hold about 120,000 distinct CDR3 sequences, with roughly 92% observed a single time. The sequenced sample consisted of CD8+ T cells from PBMCs. This chain uses TRBV20-1 with TRBJ2-3; 8 nucleotides match TRBD2. The receptor comes from a human donor in good health. CDR3 loop: CSAFGLAPVVPDTQYF. The CDR3 bases are TGCAGTGCTTTTGGACTAGCTCCGGTGGTCCCAGATACGCAGTATTTT.